This is a list of T cell receptor beta chains from one sample in a study of T cell responses to AZD1222 COVID-19 vaccine. Clones were sequenced by immunoSEQ multiplex PCR, and TCRdb holds only the in-frame ones, with some missing. Seen here are 100,000 to 150,000 clones, 90% observed once, and the top ten hold 4.4%. This specimen consisted of peripheral blood, obtained on day 0 of MenACWY control vaccination. The receptors were sampled from an adult in good health. Each CDR3 is given with its conserved first and last residue. A D gene is named only where the DNA matches it firmly. Size is omitted from some rows. Given values are once, few, many or a class for expanded clones.

>.|TRBJ2-5|16|.|TRBV23-1
CASSQSPGTTQETQYF
TGCGCCAGCAGTCAGTCACCCGGGACAACCCAAGAGACCCAGTACTTC
>.|TRBJ2-7|13|.|TRBV18
CASSPGTYYEQYF
TGTGCCAGCTCGCCCGGGACATACTACGAGCAGTACTTC
>TRBD1|TRBJ2-3|18|.|TRBV5-6
CASSQPGQFIPSTDTQYF
TGTGCCAGCAGCCAACCGGGACAGTTCATCCCTAGCACAGATACGCAGTATTTT
>TRBD2|TRBJ2-5|15|.|TRBV5-4
CASSRTSGGEETQYF
TGTGCCAGCAGCCGAACCTCGGGGGGGGAGGAGACCCAGTACTTC
>TRBD1|TRBJ2-7|12|.|TRBV6-5
CASTQGAGEQYF
TGTGCCAGCACCCAGGGGGCGGGTGAGCAGTACTTC
>.|TRBJ2-1|15|.|TRBV5-1
CASSLVGDPYNEQFF
TGCGCCAGCAGCTTGGTTGGGGACCCCTACAATGAGCAGTTCTTC
>TRBD1|TRBJ2-4|14|.|TRBV6-5
CASSSPDRKNIQYF
TGTGCCAGCAGTTCCCCGGACAGGAAAAACATTCAGTACTTC
>TRBD1|TRBJ1-1|14|.|TRBV6-5
CASRDTGERGEAFF
TGTGCCAGCAGAGACACAGGGGAAAGGGGTGAAGCTTTCTTT
>.|TRBJ1-1|13|once|TRBV15
CATSRGGLTEAFF
TGTGCCACCAGTCGGGGGGGGCTCACTGAAGCTTTCTTT
>.|TRBJ2-3|15|.|TRBV27
CASSFTGFGTDTQYF
TGTGCCAGCAGTTTCACAGGGTTTGGCACAGATACGCAGTATTTT
>TRBD2|TRBJ2-1|17|.|TRBV7-9
CASSSGLAGGPYNEQFF
TGTGCCAGCAGCTCCGGACTAGCGGGAGGACCGTACAATGAGCAGTTCTTC
>TRBD1|TRBJ2-7|13|.|TRBV11-2
CASSFGQDYEQYF
TGTGCCAGCAGCTTCGGACAGGACTACGAGCAGTACTTC
>TRBD1|TRBJ1-1|15|.|TRBV2
CASRALQGVNTEAFF
TGTGCCAGCAGAGCGCTACAGGGGGTTAACACTGAAGCTTTCTTT
>.|TRBJ1-6|15|.|TRBV7-9
CASSLGGSYNSPLHF
TGTGCCAGCAGCTTGGGGGGCTCCTATAATTCACCCCTCCACTTT
>.|TRBJ1-6|13|few|TRBV9
CASSVGNNSPLHF
TGTGCCAGCAGCGTAGGAAATAATTCACCCCTCCACTTT
>.|TRBJ1-4|14|once|TRBV5-6
CASSLGLGNEKLFF
TGTGCCAGCAGCTTGGGACTAGGTAATGAAAAACTGTTTTTT
>.|TRBJ2-7|15|.|TRBV25-1
CASSESRTVYNEQYF
TGTGCCAGCAGTGAATCCCGGACAGTTTACAACGAGCAGTACTTC
>TRBD2|TRBJ2-3|17|.|TRBV9
CASSYEGRVGYTDTQYF
TGTGCCAGCAGCTACGAGGGGAGGGTGGGGTACACAGATACGCAGTATTTT
>.|TRBJ1-2|14|once|TRBV6-5
CASSYSRTGLGYTF
TGTGCCAGCAGTTATTCACGAACAGGGCTTGGCTACACCTTC
>.|TRBJ1-5|15|.|TRBV3-1/TRBV3-2
CASSQGGGVNQPQHF
TGTGCCAGCAGCCAAGGGGGAGGGGTCAATCAGCCCCAGCATTTT
>TRBD1|TRBJ1-2|18|.|TRBV4-1
CASSPPNGVQGADYGYTF
TGCGCCAGCAGCCCACCTAACGGAGTACAGGGGGCGGACTATGGCTACACCTTC
>TRBD1|TRBJ1-6|15|.|TRBV6-5
CASRTGTGNNSPLHF
TGTGCCAGCAGAACCGGGACAGGAAATAATTCACCCCTCCACTTT
>TRBD2|TRBJ2-2|17|.|TRBV11-3
CASSTSGLAGNTGELFF
TGTGCCAGCAGCACTTCGGGACTAGCGGGAAACACCGGGGAGCTGTTTTTT
>.|TRBJ2-2|15|.|TRBV7-2
CASSLVGGWTGELFF
TGTGCCAGCAGCTTAGTAGGAGGGTGGACCGGGGAGCTGTTTTTT
>.|TRBJ1-2|15|.|TRBV2
CASSPQRGGGYGYTF
TGTGCCAGCAGTCCACAACGGGGGGGAGGCTATGGCTACACCTTC
>TRBD1|TRBJ1-4|14|.|TRBV6-5
CASRSTGGREKLFF
TGTGCCAGCAGGTCGACAGGGGGTCGTGAAAAACTGTTTTTT
>TRBD2|TRBJ2-7|14|.|TRBV28
CASLPSGRTYEQYF
TGTGCCAGCCTACCCAGCGGGAGAACTTACGAGCAGTACTTC
>TRBD1|TRBJ2-5|16|.|TRBV29-1
CSVDATSTGGLETQYF
TGCAGCGTTGATGCGACGTCGACAGGGGGCCTCGAGACCCAGTACTTC
>.|TRBJ1-5|12|.|TRBV6-5
CASRCPDQPQHF
TGTGCCAGCAGATGCCCCGATCAGCCCCAGCATTTT
>.|TRBJ2-4|16|.|TRBV2
CASSEVLPGVVGIQYF
TGTGCCAGCAGTGAAGTCCTTCCAGGGGTAGTCGGCATTCAGTACTTC
>TRBD2|TRBJ2-3|13|.|TRBV3-1/TRBV3-2
CASSRGSGNTQYF
TGTGCCAGCAGCCGCGGGAGCGGAAATACGCAGTATTTT
>.|TRBJ1-5|18|.|TRBV19
CASSSRRDSSLGNQPQHF
TGTGCCAGTAGTAGCCGGCGTGACAGTAGCCTAGGCAATCAGCCCCAGCATTTT
>.|TRBJ2-5|16|.|TRBV7-8
CASSLPLGQGGETQYF
TGTGCCAGCAGCTTACCCCTAGGGCAGGGAGGAGAGACCCAGTACTTC
>TRBD2|TRBJ2-3|17|once|TRBV3-1/TRBV3-2
CASSQGSSGTRTDTQYF
TGTGCCAGCAGCCAAGGTTCTAGCGGGACCCGTACAGATACGCAGTATTTT